The source of this T cell receptor (beta chain) is a study of blood T cell repertoires in COVID-19. How the authors handled the data: Amplification from reference gene primers served as the basis for estimated nucleated cell counts. Assay: immunoSEQ multiplex PCR; the TCRdb copy retains only in-frame clones and omits some. V and J calls and clone size are given by that table; D and trimming were obtained from the DNA. The table records 250,000 to 300,000 clones, more than 70% of them present only once. Germline CDR1 reads SGHTA; CDR2 reads FQGNSA. The length of the CDR3 is 17 residues. V gave up 5 bases and J gave up 9 bases; unmatched junction bases: 13. This clone turned up a few times.

The TCR originated in a woman in her late teens or twenties with acute or convalescent COVID-19. V is TRBV7-2 and J is TRBJ2-5, with 15 nucleotides matching TRBD2. The material sequenced was peripheral blood. CDR3 sequence reads: CASSASGLAGGGRAQYF. The CDR3 region has the DNA TGTGCCAGCAGCGCATCCGGACTAGCGGGAGGGGGCAGGGCCCAGTACTTC. Looking up the rest from reference TRBV7-2 and TRBJ2-5 gives the full variable domain: GAGVSQSPSNKVTEKGKDVELRCDPISGHTALYWYRQSLGQGLEFLIYFQGNSAPDKSGLPSDRFSAERTGGSVSTLTIQRTQQEDSAVYLCASSASGLAGGGRAQYFGPGTRLLVL.